What follows are 18 T cell receptor beta chains derived from one specimen sequenced in a study of early T cells in non-severe SARS-CoV-2 infection. TCRdb re-called the 5' RACE reads through MiXCR, storing one row per CDR3 protein. Of roughly 35,000 distinct CDR3 sequences in the sample, under 6.5% were seen once. Source material: whole blood. These receptors originate from an adult who was a healthcare worker with PCR-confirmed SARS-CoV-2 infection or an uninfected control (not recorded which).

This clonotype appeared many times. This sequence joins TRBV7-6 and TRBJ2-7; TRBD1 agrees at 7 bases. The V gene's germline CDR1 is SGHVS and CDR2 FNYEAQ. The CDR3 sequence is 14 residues long. Germline trimming cut 5 bases from V and 2 bases from J; bases unmatched to any gene: 6. CDR3 residues: CASSPTGLPYEQYF. The CDR3 coding sequence is TGTGCCAGCAGCCCGACAGGGCTCCCCTACGAGCAGTACTTC.

This clonotype was counted only a few times. The J gene is TRBJ1-1, the V gene TRBV30, with D possibly TRBD1 on 5 matching bases. From germline, CDR1 is GTSNPN and CDR2 SVGIG (reference sequence). The CDR3 sequence is 14 residues long. Trimming pared 0 bases from V and 0 bases from J, leaving 8 bases between. CDR3 sequence: CAWSVGVLNTEAFF. CDR3 in DNA: TGTGCCTGGAGTGTAGGGGTTTTGAACACTGAAGCTTTCTTT.

This clonotype was counted many times. This sequence joins TRBV4-3 and TRBJ1-6; TRBD1 matches at 9 bases. Losses at the gene ends were 0 bases for V and 8 bases for J; bases not matched to a gene: 5. This CDR3 has 16 residues. Looked up from germline, CDR1 is LGHNA and CDR2 is YSLEER. This CDR3 is CASSQEGGQGHSPLHF. In DNA, the CDR3 is TGCGCCAGCAGCCAAGAAGGTGGACAGGGGCATTCACCCCTCCACTTT.

Written as DNA, the CDR3 is TGTGCCAGCAGCCCCACTAGGGGACAGGGGGCTGATACGCAGTATTTT. Translation gives CASSPTRGQGADTQYF. V and J are TRBV7-3 and TRBJ2-3; the match to TRBD1 covers 12 bases. Trimming took 5 bases from V and 6 from J; bases not matched to a gene: 9. The V gene's germline CDR1 is SGHTA and CDR2 FQGTGA. The CDR3 covers 16 residues.

This clonotype was counted ten times or more. The chain carries TRBV4-2 and TRBJ2-7, with D possibly matching TRBD1 (6 bases). The CDR3 is 16 amino acids. Germline values: CDR1 LGHNA, CDR2 YNFKEQ. The V end was cut by 4 bases, the J end by 1 base, with 17 bases between. The CDR3 bases are TGTGCCAGCAGCCGTCTCGGTCTGGACAGTTCCTACGAGCAGTACTTC. Encoded protein: CASSRLGLDSSYEQYF.

This clonotype appeared many times. The rearrangement joins TRBV21-1 to TRBJ1-1. TRBV21-1 is noted as a pseudogene. This CDR3 is built from 13 residues. The CDR3 DNA reads TGTGCCAGCAGCTTTTGGGGGAACACTGAAGCTTTCTTT. Translating it yields CASSFWGNTEAFF.

This clonotype has ten or more counts. CDR3 residues: CASSQDSPGVETQYF. CDR3 bases: TGCGCCAGCAGCCAAGATTCACCAGGGGTCGAGACCCAGTACTTC. The chain links TRBV4-1 to TRBJ2-5, with a tentative D call TRBD1 (6 bases). CDR1 MGHRA and CDR2 YSYEKL come from the germline V gene. The CDR3 contains 15 residues. Trimming took off 0 bases at V and 5 bases at J, with 13 bases between the two ends.

This clonotype was observed at least ten times. The chain recombines TRBV7-6 with TRBJ2-3, with D maybe TRBD1 (6 bases). Trimming removed 1 base from V and 4 bases from J, with 9 bases in between. CDR1 and CDR2 from the germline V gene are SGHVS and FNYEAQ. There are 14 residues in the CDR3. CDR3 amino acids: CASSLGGGSDTQYF. CDR3 sequence (DNA): TGTGCCAGCAGCTTAGGAGGGGGTTCAGATACGCAGTATTTT.

This clonotype was seen many times. The gene calls are TRBV5-1 and TRBJ2-2, with D possibly TRBD1 on 5 matching bases. Trimming took off 3 bases at V and 5 bases at J, with 8 bases between the two ends. CDR1 and CDR2 from the germline V gene are SGHRS and YFSETQ. This CDR3 has 13 amino acids. The CDR3 region has the DNA TGCGCCAGCAGCTCGACAGAAACCGGGGAGCTGTTTTTT. It translates to CASSSTETGELFF.

This clonotype occurred many times. CDR3 protein: CSVDYDRTNTEAFF. The CDR3 DNA reads TGCAGCGTTGACTATGACCGGACGAACACTGAAGCTTTCTTT. The chain links TRBV29-1 to TRBJ1-1; D gene unclear. V was clipped by 3 bases and J by 1 base, with 12 bases between them. The CDR3 has 14 residues. Germline V gene sequence: CDR1 SQVTM, CDR2 ANQGSEA. Full variable domain (outside the CDR3, taken from reference TRBV29-1 and TRBJ1-1): SAVISQKPSRDICQRGTSLTIQCQVDSQVTMMFWYRQQPGQSLTLIATANQGSEATYESGFVIDKFPISRPNLTFSTLTVSNMSPEDSSIYLCSVDYDRTNTEAFFGQGTRLTVV.

The sample holds many counts of this clonotype. The chain is built from TRBV20-1 and TRBJ2-7; tentative D call: TRBD1 (6 bases). V was pared by 3 bases and J by 2 bases, with 14 bases between. CDR1 is DFQATT, CDR2 SNEGSKA, per germline (reference sequence). The CDR3 is 14 residues long. CDR3 sequence reads: CSARGAGGPYEQYF. In DNA, the CDR3 is TGCAGTGCTAGGGGGGCGGGCGGCCCCTACGAGCAGTACTTC.

In this sample, this clonotype turned up many times. The chain links TRBV6-6 to TRBJ2-7; D gene unclear. Trimming shortened V by 7 bases and J by 7 bases, and 11 bases separated the two germline ends. This CDR3 region has 11 residues. The germline V gene has CDR1 MNHNY and CDR2 SVGAGI (reference sequence). CDR3 DNA: TGTGCCAGCAAGGTGGGTGAAGAGCAGTACTTC. It is translated as CASKVGEEQYF.

This clonotype was seen at least ten times. The chain joins TRBV20-1 to TRBJ2-1; 8 positions agree with TRBD1. The CDR3 totals 12 residues. J was trimmed by 9 bases and V by 0 bases; bases with no gene match: 1. Germline values: CDR1 DFQATT, CDR2 SNEGSKA (reference sequence). This chain's CDR3 is CSARDDRGEQFF. In nucleotides, the CDR3 is TGCAGTGCTAGAGATGACAGGGGTGAGCAGTTCTTC.

The table lists this clonotype with many counts. The CDR3 loop reads CASHREMNTEAFF. The CDR3 DNA reads TGTGCCAGCCACAGGGAAATGAACACTGAAGCTTTCTTT. This chain connects TRBV12-3 or TRBV12-4 to TRBJ1-1, with D perhaps matching TRBD1 (6 bases). CDR3 size: 13 residues. V was pared by 8 bases and J by 0 bases, with 10 bases between.

The J gene is TRBJ2-5, the V gene TRBV19, with 7 bases fitting TRBD1. Germline V lookup: CDR1 LNHDA, CDR2 SQIVND (reference sequence). The J segment lost 4 bases and the V segment lost 3 bases, leaving 5 bases of the junction unmatched. The CDR3 runs to 14 residues. This CDR3 is CASSIGTARETQYF. CDR3 nucleotide sequence: TGTGCCAGTAGTATCGGGACAGCCCGAGAGACCCAGTACTTC.

This clonotype was recorded many times. The CDR3 region has the DNA TGCAGTGCTAGAGATTCCCACATTTCCTACGAGCAGTACTTC. The encoded protein is CSARDSHISYEQYF. The chain couples TRBV20-1 to TRBJ2-7; D is uncertain. The CDR3 is 14 residues long. V lost 0 bases to trimming and J lost 1 base, with 10 bases between them. Germline V gives CDR1 DFQATT, CDR2 SNEGSKA (reference sequence).

This clonotype was recorded a few times. The rearrangement links TRBV3-1 to TRBJ1-1, with TRBD1 as a possible D gene (5 bases). The CDR3 sequence is 13 residues long. Trimming left V 1 base short and J 8 bases short, with 11 bases between. Germline V gene data show CDR1 as LGHDT and CDR2 as YNNKEL (reference sequence). The CDR3 reads CASSQGGAGEAFF. In DNA form, the CDR3 reads TGTGCCAGCAGCCAAGGAGGAGCAGGGGAAGCTTTCTTT.

The chain combines TRBV11-2 with TRBJ1-6; TRBD1 is a possible D gene (6 bases). V was clipped by 5 bases and J by 4 bases, with 9 bases between them. Germline CDR1 SGHAT, CDR2 FQNNGV. The CDR3 extends over 14 amino acids. CDR3 in DNA: TGTGCCAGCAGCCCGACAGGATATAATTCACCCCTCCACTTT. This codes for CASSPTGYNSPLHF.